The 9 T cell receptor beta chains in this list originate from one sample, sequenced in a study of blood T cell repertoires in COVID-19. Produced via immunoSEQ multiplex PCR; TCRdb's table is partial and in-frame only. The sample lists around 42,000 clones, around three quarters seen once, with 38% in the top ten. The sample comprised peripheral blood. Receptor source: a man older than 75 with active or convalescent COVID-19.

J is TRBJ2-1 and V is TRBV2; 10 bases fit TRBD2. J was trimmed by 5 bases and V by 2 bases; bases with no gene match: 6. The CDR3 length is 16 residues. Per germline, CDR1 SNHLY and CDR2 FYNNEI. DNA for the CDR3: TGTGCCAGCAGTGAAATTGGTCTAGCGGGAGACAATGAGCAGTTCTTC. Protein product: CASSEIGLAGDNEQFF.

This chain uses TRBV7-2 with TRBJ1-2; tentatively, D is TRBD1 (5 bases). Germline V CDR1 and CDR2: SGHTA, FQGNSA. Trimming removed 1 base from V and 7 bases from J, with 10 bases in between. This CDR3 spans 13 amino acids. This chain's CDR3 is CASSLVSGVGYTF. The CDR3 DNA reads TGTGCCAGCAGCTTAGTCTCGGGGGTTGGCTACACCTTC.

This sequence joins TRBV5-6 and TRBJ1-2; 9 nucleotides align to TRBD1. The germline V gene has CDR1 SGHDT and CDR2 YYEEEE. The CDR3 length is 14 residues. Trimming at V came to 3 bases and at J to 7 bases, leaving 7 bases not matched to a gene. The DNA of the CDR3 is TGTGCCAGCAGCTATGGACAGGGGTTGTTTGGCTACACCTTC. This translates into CASSYGQGLFGYTF.

The V and J genes are TRBV12-3 or TRBV12-4 and TRBJ1-5, with 10 bases fitting TRBD1. The CDR3 is 13 amino acids. The trim removed 3 bases at V and 7 bases at J, leaving 0 bases unmatched. CDR3 in DNA: TGTGCCAGCAGTTTGACAGGGGGCCAGCCCCAGCATTTT. As protein: CASSLTGGQPQHF.

The rearrangement links TRBV7-3 to TRBJ1-4, with 7 positions matching TRBD1. CDR3 length equals 15 residues. Germline V gene sequence: CDR1 SGHTA, CDR2 FQGTGA. Trimming at V came to 7 bases and at J to 8 bases, leaving 13 bases not matched to a gene. For the CDR3, the DNA is TGTGCCAGCAATTCCCGGGACAGTCGTTACGAAAAACTGTTTTTT. Translating gives CASNSRDSRYEKLFF.

Only a few counts were recorded for this clone. V gene TRBV29-1 combines with J gene TRBJ2-1, with 7 bases that match TRBD2. Germline V CDR1 and CDR2: SQVTM, ANQGSEA. J was trimmed by 1 base and V by 7 bases; bases with no gene match: 7. The CDR3 spans 14 residues. The CDR3 DNA reads as TGCAGCGGTAGAGCTAGCGGTTCCTACAATGAGCAGTTCTTC. It codes for CSGRASGSYNEQFF.

The chain has TRBV11-2 and TRBJ2-7; TRBD1 might be the D (5 bases). Between the trimmed V and J ends, which lost 4 bases and 0 bases, there was a span of 19 bases. This CDR3 has 17 amino acids. Germline CDR1 SGHAT, CDR2 FQNNGV. CDR3 residues: CASSSDRAGPVSYEQYF. CDR3 DNA: TGTGCCAGCAGCTCAGACCGAGCAGGGCCAGTCTCCTACGAGCAGTACTTC.

The rearrangement joins TRBV5-4 to TRBJ2-1; 13 nucleotides align to TRBD2. This CDR3 is built from 15 residues. CDR1 is SGHNT, CDR2 YYREEE, per germline (reference sequence). J was trimmed by 7 bases and V by 5 bases; bases with no gene match: 6. CDR3 sequence: CASSSRTSGGNEQFF. The CDR3 DNA reads TGTGCCAGCAGTTCCCGGACTAGCGGGGGAAATGAGCAGTTCTTC.

This clone was seen a single time. The gene calls are TRBV5-1 and TRBJ2-3, with D possibly matching TRBD2 (6 bases). Per germline, CDR1 SGHRS and CDR2 YFSETQ. This CDR3 contains 16 residues. Trimming shortened V by 4 bases and J by 4 bases, and 19 bases separated the two germline ends. CDR3 amino acids: CASSPVGGLLADTQYF. Written as DNA, the CDR3 is TGCGCCAGCAGCCCCGTAGGAGGGCTGTTAGCAGATACGCAGTATTTT.